These 27 T cell receptor beta chains originate from one sample sequenced in a study of control samples from healthy donors and cancer patients. Sequencing used immunoSEQ multiplex PCR; TCRdb keeps in-frame clones, though not all of them. Of about 100,000 clones in the sample, about 90% were seen once. The specimen sequenced was blood. The receptor source for this set is a woman in her forties or fifties in good health.

This rearrangement joins TRBV5-4 to TRBJ1-1; D is uncertain. The length of the CDR3 is 14 residues. V lost 0 bases, J lost 1 base, and 7 bases lay in between. Germline CDR1 and CDR2: SGHNT and YYREEE (reference sequence). CDR3 residues: CASSLEYGNTEAFF. The CDR3 DNA reads TGTGCCAGCAGCTTGGAATATGGGAACACTGAAGCTTTCTTT.

The V call is TRBV9, the J call TRBJ2-5; either TRBD1 or TRBD2 may fit D (5 bases each). The germline gives CDR1 SGDLS, CDR2 YYNGEE. The CDR3 is 17 amino acids. Trimming removed 0 bases at V and 5 bases at J, with 20 bases between. The CDR3 spells CASSVGPARGGGETQYF. DNA of the CDR3: TGTGCCAGCAGCGTAGGGCCTGCCCGGGGCGGTGGGGAGACCCAGTACTTC.

V usage is TRBV6-5 and J usage is TRBJ2-2; TRBD1 might be the D (5 bases). This CDR3 has 14 amino acids. Germline V gene data show CDR1 as MNHEY and CDR2 as SVGAGI. V was clipped by 0 bases and J by 5 bases, with 7 bases between them. Written as DNA, the CDR3 is TGTGCCAGCAGTTACTCGAAGGGGACCGGGGAGCTGTTTTTT. This gives the protein CASSYSKGTGELFF.

The J gene is TRBJ2-1, the V gene TRBV4-3; 13 positions agree with TRBD2. This CDR3 has 18 amino acids. Germline values: CDR1 LGHNA, CDR2 YSLEER. The V and J ends lost 1 base and 6 bases, in that order; junction bases with no gene match: 9. The CDR3 DNA follows: TGCGCCAGCAGCCAAGGACCGACTAGCGGGAGGCAGAGCAATGAGCAGTTCTTC. This sequence encodes CASSQGPTSGRQSNEQFF.

J is TRBJ1-5 and V is TRBV19; D uncertain. Per germline, CDR1 LNHDA and CDR2 SQIVND (reference sequence). The CDR3 is made up of 13 amino acids. V was cut by 5 bases and J by 2 bases, with 7 bases left in between. Here the CDR3 reads CASSGEGNQPQHF. The CDR3 bases are TGTGCCAGTAGTGGGGAGGGCAATCAGCCCCAGCATTTT.

Relative to its sample, this clone is medium-sized. This rearrangement joins TRBV3-1 (or the pseudogene TRBV3-2) to TRBJ2-7, with D perhaps being TRBD1 or TRBD2 (6 bases each). The CDR3 is made up of 15 amino acids. In germline, CDR1 is LGHDT, CDR2 YNNKEL (reference sequence). Trimming shortened V by 0 bases and J by 4 bases, and 13 bases separated the two germline ends. CDR3 sequence (DNA): TGTGCCAGCAGCCAAGACGGCGGGACACCTTACGAGCAGTACTTC. As protein: CASSQDGGTPYEQYF.

V usage is TRBV6-4 and J usage is TRBJ2-2; D perhaps matches TRBD1 (5 bases). The CDR3 totals 13 residues. Per germline, CDR1 MRHNA and CDR2 SNTAGT. Trimming left V 1 base short and J 6 bases short, with 6 bases between. The CDR3 is CASSDLGAGELFF. In DNA, the CDR3 is TGTGCCAGCAGTGACTTAGGGGCCGGGGAGCTGTTTTTT.

This chain links TRBV20-1 with TRBJ2-5; D unresolved. This CDR3 has 11 amino acids. CDR1 is DFQATT, CDR2 SNEGSKA, per germline (reference sequence). The V gene lost 7 bases and the J gene lost 7 bases, with 13 bases spanning the gap. CDR3 region: CSVIAVATQYF. In DNA, the CDR3 is TGCAGTGTCATAGCCGTGGCGACCCAGTACTTC.

V is TRBV6-4 and J is TRBJ2-7, with TRBD1 identical over 8 bases. J gave up 5 bases and V 2 bases, and 17 bases lay outside the gene matches. Germline CDR1 MRHNA, CDR2 SNTAGT. The CDR3 contains 18 residues. CDR3 coding DNA: TGTGCCAGCAGTGACACGAAGTCGACCCTGGACAGGGAGGACGAGCAGTACGTC. It yields the protein CASSDTKSTLDREDEQYV.

The J gene is TRBJ2-3, the V gene TRBV24-1; 7 positions match TRBD2. CDR1 and CDR2 (germline): KGHDR, SFDVKD. This CDR3 is 16 amino acids long. Unmatched junction bases numbered 6, after V lost 2 bases and J lost 2 bases. The CDR3 protein is CATSDSRLASTDTQYF. The CDR3 DNA reads TGTGCCACCAGTGATTCCCGACTAGCCTCCACAGATACGCAGTATTTT.

The chain has TRBV19 and TRBJ1-2; D is unresolved. Between the trimmed V and J ends, which lost 8 bases and 4 bases, there was a span of 14 bases. Looked up from germline, CDR1 is LNHDA and CDR2 is SQIVND (reference sequence). The CDR3 sequence is 13 residues long. DNA of the CDR3: TGTGCCAGTCAGGTGGGCCCGGGCTATGGCTACACCTTC. Its protein product is CASQVGPGYGYTF.

This clone was counted a few times. The V call is TRBV19, the J call TRBJ1-5; no definite D call. Germline V CDR1 and CDR2: LNHDA, SQIVND (reference sequence). The length of the CDR3 is 14 residues. Trimming stripped 7 bases from V and 1 base from J, with 11 bases between. The CDR3 bases are TGTGCCAGTAAGGGTTTCGGGAGCAATCAGCCCCAGCATTTT. It codes for CASKGFGSNQPQHF.

This CDR3 is CASSGQLAGGPHEQFF. CDR3 DNA sequence: TGTGCCAGCAGCGGACAACTAGCGGGAGGGCCCCATGAGCAGTTCTTC. The V and J genes are TRBV9 and TRBJ2-1, with 13 positions matching TRBD2. This CDR3 has 16 residues. With 3 bases clipped from V and 8 bases from J, the junction kept 8 bases outside the gene matches. Germline CDR1 and CDR2: SGDLS and YYNGEE. Full variable domain (missing parts from reference TRBV9 and TRBJ2-1): DSGVTQTPKHLITATGQRVTLRCSPRSGDLSVYWYQQSLDQGLQFLIQYYNGEERAKGNILERFSAQQFPDLHSELNLSSLELGDSALYFCASSGQLAGGPHEQFFGPGTRLTVL.

For the CDR3, the DNA is TGTGCCAGCAGCCAAGGCAGCAAAGGGCTCAATGAGCAGTTCTTC. Protein: CASSQGSKGLNEQFF. The chain employs TRBV3-1 (or the pseudogene TRBV3-2) and TRBJ2-1; D remains ambiguous. CDR3 length: 15 residues. Germline V gives CDR1 LGHDT, CDR2 YNNKEL (reference sequence). The V end was cut by 1 base, the J end by 6 bases, with 13 bases between.

This clone was observed a few times. J is TRBJ1-2 and V is TRBV27; weak D call: TRBD1 (6 bases). Trimming took 1 base from V and 4 from J, leaving 13 bases between them. CDR3 length: 15 residues. Germline V gene sequence: CDR1 MNHEY, CDR2 SMNVEV (reference sequence). This CDR3 is CASSLFRQAAYGYTF. In DNA form, the CDR3 reads TGTGCCAGCAGTTTATTCCGACAGGCCGCCTATGGCTACACCTTC.

The V call is TRBV7-3, the J call TRBJ2-1; 9 nucleotides line up with TRBD2. V gave up 2 bases and J gave up 5 bases; unmatched junction bases: 1. The CDR3 loop spans 14 amino acids. Germline V gene sequence: CDR1 SGHTA, CDR2 FQGTGA. The CDR3, as DNA: TGTGCCAGCAGCTTAGCGGGAGGGAACAATGAGCAGTTCTTC. It codes for CASSLAGGNNEQFF.

The chain links TRBV7-2 to TRBJ2-5; D is possibly TRBD2 (5 bases). CDR3 length: 15 amino acids. The germline V gene has CDR1 SGHTA and CDR2 FQGNSA. Between the trimmed V and J ends, which lost 5 bases and 5 bases, there was a span of 18 bases. The CDR3 loop reads CASSLAGGRVETQYF. DNA for the CDR3: TGTGCCAGCAGCCTGGCCGGCGGGCGGGTGGAGACCCAGTACTTC. The whole variable domain, remainder taken from reference TRBV7-2 and TRBJ2-5, is GAGVSQSPSNKVTEKGKDVELRCDPISGHTALYWYRQSLGQGLEFLIYFQGNSAPDKSGLPSDRFSAERTGGSVSTLTIQRTQQEDSAVYLCASSLAGGRVETQYFGPGTRLLVL.

The chain is built from TRBV6-1 and TRBJ1-2, with D perhaps TRBD1 (6 bases). Germline assignment: CDR1 MNHNS and CDR2 SASEGT. CDR3 length: 20 residues. V was pared by 2 bases and J by 1 base, with 26 bases between. This chain's CDR3 is CASSEPSLGQTSKLNYGYTF. CDR3 bases: TGTGCCAGCAGTGAACCCTCCCTCGGACAGACGTCCAAACTTAACTATGGCTACACCTTC.

V is TRBV28 and J is TRBJ2-7; a possible D gene is TRBD2 (6 bases). The length of the CDR3 is 14 residues. CDR1 is MDHEN, CDR2 SYDVKM, per germline. Deletions cut 8 bases from V and 3 bases from J, with 17 bases between. In DNA form, the CDR3 reads TGTGCCAGCTGGCCAGGGACTGGCGGCTACGAGCAGTACTTC. Encoded protein: CASWPGTGGYEQYF.

DNA for the CDR3: TGTGCCAGCAGTTTAACCCCGACAGGGGACTATGGCTACACCTTC. It specifies CASSLTPTGDYGYTF. This sequence joins TRBV27 and TRBJ1-2; 8 bases align to TRBD1. V lost 2 bases to trimming and J lost 3 bases; unmatched junction nucleotides: 5. From germline, CDR1 is MNHEY and CDR2 SMNVEV (reference sequence). This CDR3 spans 15 amino acids.

This sequence joins TRBV19 and TRBJ2-2, with D hard to call. The V end was cut by 7 bases, the J end by 3 bases, with 12 bases between. The V gene's germline CDR1 is LNHDA and CDR2 SQIVND (reference sequence). The CDR3 covers 14 residues. The CDR3 reads CASIGTFYTGELFF. DNA of the CDR3: TGTGCCAGTATAGGCACATTCTACACCGGGGAGCTGTTTTTT.

The V gene is TRBV3-1 (or the pseudogene TRBV3-2), the J gene TRBJ2-5; TRBD2 matches 7 bases. Germline values: CDR1 LGHDT, CDR2 YNNKEL (reference sequence). The trim removed 6 bases at V and 4 bases at J, leaving 8 bases unmatched. The CDR3 has 14 residues. The CDR3 loop is CASRGGSPRETQYF. The CDR3 DNA sequence: TGTGCCAGCAGAGGCGGGAGCCCAAGAGAGACCCAGTACTTC.

This rearrangement joins TRBV3-1 (or the pseudogene TRBV3-2) to TRBJ2-7; the D gene is possibly TRBD2 (5 bases). V dropped 4 bases and J dropped 5 bases, with 15 bases sitting between them. The germline CDR1 and CDR2 sequences are LGHDT and YNNKEL (reference sequence). This CDR3 comprises 14 residues. The CDR3 DNA sequence: TGTGCCAGCAGCCCCCCGGACTGGCGTAACGAGCAGTACGTC. Its translation: CASSPPDWRNEQYV.

The chain is built from TRBV12-3 or TRBV12-4 and TRBJ2-1; tentative D call: TRBD2 (5 bases). The CDR3 has 12 residues. The V and J ends lost 10 bases and 8 bases respectively, with 15 bases between them. The CDR3 sequence is CATSPLEHEQFF. The CDR3 DNA is TGTGCCACCAGCCCACTAGAACATGAGCAGTTCTTC.

The V call is TRBV7-2, the J call TRBJ2-4, with no clear D. The CDR3 loop spans 13 amino acids. Looked up from germline, CDR1 is SGHTA and CDR2 is FQGNSA. V was pared by 4 bases and J by 3 bases, with 7 bases between. The CDR3: CASSSGLKNIQYF. In DNA form, the CDR3 reads TGTGCCAGCAGCTCCGGCCTCAAAAACATTCAGTACTTC. Full variable domain (missing parts from reference TRBV7-2 and TRBJ2-4): GAGVSQSPSNKVTEKGKDVELRCDPISGHTALYWYRQSLGQGLEFLIYFQGNSAPDKSGLPSDRFSAERTGGSVSTLTIQRTQQEDSAVYLCASSSGLKNIQYFGAGTRLSVL.

The chain carries TRBV24-1 and TRBJ1-2, with 8 nucleotides matching TRBD1. The CDR3 runs 15 residues. The V gene's germline CDR1 is KGHDR and CDR2 SFDVKD. V lost 3 bases to trimming and J lost 8 bases; unmatched junction nucleotides: 10. The CDR3 spells CATSDLRQGKDGYTF. CDR3 sequence (DNA): TGTGCCACCAGTGATCTAAGACAGGGGAAGGACGGCTACACCTTC.

Details on this clone: Its ends do not fully match the called genes, so a read error is possible. The CDR3 nucleotides are TGTGCCACCAGCAGCCGGGACAGGGTGACGAGAAGCTTC. As protein: CATSSRDRVTRSF. The chain employs TRBV15 and TRBJ2-7, with 9 bases fitting TRBD1. This CDR3 has 13 amino acids. CDR1 is LNHNV, CDR2 YYDKDF, per germline (reference sequence).